Only a few counts were recorded for the clone carrying this TCR beta chain. Its antigen is undetermined. This entry is derived from a study of response to subunit inactivated influenza vaccine. The study, taken as a whole, reports: Authors suggested each seasonal influenza vaccination recruits few new T cells.

TCRdb passed the RT-PCR reads through MiXCR, listing each CDR3 protein once. The repertoire holds fewer than 650,000 distinct CDR3 sequences, 10% to 15% seen once, with about an eighth in the top ten. The ends were cut back, 1 base at V and 5 bases at J, with 9 bases in the middle. Per germline, CDR1 SGHNT and CDR2 YENEEA. The CDR3 is 13 amino acids. The sequence was obtained from a man between 50 and 59 years old who received an inactivated influenza vaccine. Sequenced here: PBMCs from blood, sampled more than 35 days after vaccination. The V call is TRBV11-3, the J call TRBJ2-7, with D perhaps matching TRBD1 (6 bases). Here the CDR3 DNA reads TGTGCCAGCAGCTTAGCCAGGGACAACGAGCAGTACTTC. Translation: CASSLARDNEQYF.